Listed below are T cell receptor beta chains from one sample, sequenced in a study of blood T cell repertoires in COVID-19. The protocol was immunoSEQ multiplex PCR, while the TCRdb copy is restricted to in-frame clones and leaves out a portion. Of roughly 99,000 clones in the sample, about four fifths were seen once. Sequenced sample: peripheral blood. The receptors derive from a human donor in a cohort sampled during active COVID-19. The CDR3 runs from the conserved cysteine through the conserved F or W. The D gene is left open where the match is weak. Clone size is shown for a subset of rows, as once, few, many or a class of expanded clone.

>.|.|TRBJ1-2|TRBV5-1|14
CASSLAATSYGYTF
TGCGCCAGCAGCTTGGCCGCGACATCCTATGGCTACACCTTC
>.|.|TRBJ1-3|TRBV6-5|14
CASSPGKQRNTIYF
TGTGCCAGCAGCCCCGGGAAGCAAAGAAACACCATATATTTT
>.|.|TRBJ2-7|TRBV11-2|14
CASSVTGSPYEQYF
TGTGCCAGCAGCGTTACAGGGTCCCCCTACGAGCAGTACTTC
>.|.|TRBJ2-2|TRBV10-3|16
CAISATWESRTGELFF
TGTGCCATCAGTGCCACCTGGGAGTCGAGGACCGGGGAGCTGTTTTTT
>.|.|TRBJ1-2|TRBV2|13
CASSDGPNYGYTF
TGTGCCAGCAGTGACGGTCCTAACTATGGCTACACCTTC
>TRBD2|few|TRBJ2-1|TRBV7-8|15
CASSSGTSSYNEQFF
TGTGCCAGCAGCTCCGGGACTAGCTCCTACAATGAGCAGTTCTTC
>.|.|TRBJ2-6|TRBV6-5|15
CASKLGGPGANVLTF
TGTGCCAGCAAACTCGGGGGACCAGGGGCCAACGTCCTGACTTTC
>TRBD2|.|TRBJ2-1|TRBV30|14
CAWSLGAGVNEQFF
TGTGCCTGGAGTCTGGGAGCGGGAGTTAATGAGCAGTTCTTC
>TRBD1|.|TRBJ2-2|TRBV18|14
CASSRQGATGELFF
TGTGCCAGCTCTCGACAGGGGGCGACCGGGGAGCTGTTTTTT
>.|.|TRBJ1-2|TRBV30|12
CARDRRNYGYTF
TGTGCACGAGACAGGAGAAACTATGGCTACACCTTC
>TRBD1|few|TRBJ1-1|TRBV9|15
CASSPKTGMVTEAFF
TGTGCCAGCAGCCCAAAGACAGGGATGGTCACTGAAGCTTTCTTT
>TRBD1|.|TRBJ2-3|TRBV6-5|13
CASSQSGQGAQYF
TGTGCCAGCAGTCAATCCGGACAGGGGGCGCAGTATTTT
>.|.|TRBJ1-1|TRBV25-1|13
CASIGQLNTEAFF
TGTGCCAGCATTGGACAGCTGAACACTGAAGCTTTCTTT
>TRBD1|.|TRBJ2-7|TRBV27|15
CASSLLTGSSYEQYF
TGTGCCAGCAGTTTGCTGACAGGGAGCTCCTACGAGCAGTACTTC
>TRBD1|.|TRBJ2-7|TRBV28|14
CASYRGTGGYEQYF
TGTGCCAGCTACCGCGGGACAGGGGGTTACGAGCAGTACTTC
>.|.|TRBJ2-7|TRBV7-9|14
CASSSLGRSHEQYF
TGTGCCAGCAGCTCATTGGGGCGGTCCCACGAGCAGTACTTC
>.|.|TRBJ2-1|TRBV11-2|12
CASSGVGRLQFF
TGTGCCAGCAGCGGTGTGGGCCGTCTTCAGTTCTTC
>TRBD1|.|TRBJ2-1|TRBV18|16
CASSQNLGQGRNEQFF
TGTGCCAGCTCACAAAATTTGGGACAGGGTCGCAATGAGCAGTTCTTC